These 23 T cell receptor beta chains were all obtained from the same sample, sequenced in a study of Graves' ophthalmopathy and Graves' hyperthyroidism. RNA transcripts provided the template for amplifying TCR beta CDR3 regions. First-round RT-PCR relied on HTBI primers, and a second-round multiplex PCR came next. TCRdb called the multiplex PCR reads again in MiXCR, with one record for every CDR3 protein. Counted here are about 740,000 distinct CDR3 sequences, roughly two fifths occurring once; the ten biggest clones make up about 40%. The sample consisted of peripheral blood. The receptors shown here come from an adult man with Graves' ophthalmopathy.

Note on this clonotype: A clone one base away is much larger, so this may be a read error. The CDR3 does not end in the conserved phenylalanine or tryptophan, so this is likely a read error. The CDR3 DNA reads as TGTGCCAGTACCCGGGACAGGGTCACTGAAGCTTTCCTT. Protein sequence: CASTRDRVTEAFL. The V call is TRBV19, the J call TRBJ1-1, with 9 positions matching TRBD1. Germline V gene sequence: CDR1 LNHDA, CDR2 SQIVND (reference sequence). V was pared by 7 bases and J by 4 bases, with 4 bases of the junction left unmatched. The CDR3 sequence is 13 residues long.

The chain has TRBV7-9 and TRBJ1-6, with 7 bases fitting TRBD1. The CDR3 is 15 amino acids. Germline assignment: CDR1 SEHNR and CDR2 FQNEAQ (reference sequence). Losses at the gene ends were 6 bases for V and 7 bases for J; bases not matched to a gene: 9. The CDR3 reads CASSQYTGVNSPLHF. The CDR3 DNA reads TGTGCCAGCAGTCAATATACAGGGGTCAATTCACCCCTCCACTTT.

In its sample, this clonotype was seen many times. This chain uses TRBV9 with TRBJ1-1, with a possible D match to TRBD1 (5 bases). The V and J ends lost 0 bases and 1 base respectively, with 10 bases between them. The germline V gene has CDR1 SGDLS and CDR2 YYNGEE. This CDR3 is 15 amino acids long. CDR3 sequence reads: CASSVVGAGNTEAFF. In nucleotides, the CDR3 is TGTGCCAGCAGCGTAGTCGGGGCAGGGAACACTGAAGCTTTCTTT.

This clonotype was seen only a few times. The chain uses TRBV12-3 or TRBV12-4 and TRBJ2-7; D remains ambiguous. Trimming took 3 bases from V and 5 from J, leaving 14 bases between them. This CDR3 spans 14 amino acids. CDR3 loop: CASSFNPGPNEQYF. As DNA, the CDR3 is TGTGCCAGCAGTTTCAACCCGGGCCCCAACGAGCAGTACTTC.

The V call is TRBV10-1, the J call TRBJ2-7, with D possibly TRBD2 on 5 matching bases. With 4 bases removed from V and 0 bases from J, the gap between germline ends came to 16 bases. There are 16 residues in the CDR3. Germline V CDR1 and CDR2: WNHNN, SYGVQD (reference sequence). The CDR3 DNA is TGCGCCAGCAGTGCTAGTCGGGGTCCCGGCTCCTACGAGCAGTACTTC. Its protein is CASSASRGPGSYEQYF.

This clonotype has a count of ten or more. This chain links TRBV9 with TRBJ2-7; maybe TRBD1 (6 bases). The V and J ends lost 0 bases and 6 bases respectively, with 10 bases between them. CDR3 length equals 13 residues. CDR1 is SGDLS, CDR2 YYNGEE, per germline. CDR3 loop: CASSVVETGEQYF. Here the CDR3 DNA reads TGTGCCAGCAGCGTAGTGGAGACAGGCGAGCAGTACTTC.

There are a few counts of this clonotype. This chain connects TRBV25-1 to TRBJ1-2; maybe TRBD1 (5 bases). Germline V gives CDR1 MGHDK, CDR2 SYGVNS. Trimming pared 8 bases from V and 8 bases from J, leaving 12 bases between. This CDR3 spans 11 amino acids. The CDR3 DNA sequence: TGTGCCAGCTGGCAGGGACGCGGCTACACCTTC. It translates to CASWQGRGYTF.

This clonotype has more than one count but fewer than ten. This chain uses TRBV10-2 with TRBJ2-7, with 9 bases that match TRBD2. V lost 7 bases to trimming and J lost 0 bases; unmatched junction nucleotides: 4. The germline V gene encodes CDR1 WSHSY and CDR2 SAAADI. There are 14 residues in the CDR3. The CDR3 loop is CASMAGGISYEQYF. CDR3 nucleotides: TGCGCCAGCATGGCGGGGGGGATCTCCTACGAGCAGTACTTC.

This clonotype was seen repeatedly, ten times or more. J is TRBJ1-2 and V is TRBV2; D is ambiguous. V was trimmed by 1 base and J by 4 bases, leaving 7 bases between them. This CDR3 has 13 residues. Germline V CDR1 and CDR2: SNHLY, FYNNEI. CDR3 in amino acids: CASSEVGSYGYTF. In DNA, the CDR3 is TGTGCCAGCAGTGAAGTGGGGTCCTATGGCTACACCTTC.

The chain uses TRBV2 and TRBJ1-4, with a possible D match to TRBD1 (6 bases). This CDR3 has 14 residues. V lost 7 bases, J lost 8 bases, and 17 bases lay in between. Germline values: CDR1 SNHLY, CDR2 FYNNEI. In nucleotides, the CDR3 is TGTGCCAGCACAAGGAGGGGGGCCGGCGAAAAACTGTTTTTT. It specifies CASTRRGAGEKLFF.

This clonotype has more than one count but fewer than ten. A much larger clone lies one base from this, so it may be a read error. The rearrangement links TRBV29-1 to TRBJ1-2, with D maybe TRBD1 (6 bases). Between the trimmed V and J ends, which lost 0 bases and 4 bases, there was a span of 21 bases. This CDR3 region has 17 residues. Germline V gene data show CDR1 as SQVTM and CDR2 as ANQGSEA. The CDR3 here is CSVEDQPLQQGGYGYTF. The CDR3 region has the DNA TGCAGCGTTGAAGATCAGCCCCTCCAACAGGGCGGCTATGGCTACACCTTC.

This rearrangement joins TRBV14 to TRBJ2-2; 9 nucleotides line up with TRBD2. V trimming: 0 bases; J trimming: 6 bases; junction bases outside the gene matches: 5. This CDR3 contains 16 residues. Looked up from germline, CDR1 is SGHDN and CDR2 is FVKESK. CDR3 coding DNA: TGTGCCAGCAGCCAAGAACTAGCGGGCTCCGCCGGGGAGCTGTTTTTT. Residues: CASSQELAGSAGELFF.

The rearrangement uses TRBV7-2 and TRBJ2-3; 8 bases fit TRBD1. The junction had 8 bases not matched to a gene; V was cut back by 6 bases and J by 0 bases. The germline gives CDR1 SGHTA, CDR2 FQGNSA. The CDR3 totals 16 residues. CDR3 DNA sequence: TGTGCCAGCAGTCCCGTGGGACAGGTCAGCACAGATACGCAGTATTTT. Encoded protein: CASSPVGQVSTDTQYF.

This clonotype was found many times. The gene calls are TRBV24-1 and TRBJ1-2; D might be TRBD1 (5 bases). Trimming stripped 2 bases from V and 13 bases from J, with 25 bases between. The germline V gene has CDR1 KGHDR and CDR2 SFDVKD. The length of the CDR3 is 16 residues. CDR3 coding DNA: TGTGCCACCAGTGATTCGCAGACTTTTGGGGGTGGAGGGGCCACCTTC. This sequence encodes CATSDSQTFGGGGATF.

About this clonotype itself: Compared with germline, one end of the junction differs, possibly owing to a read error. The rearrangement links TRBV25-1 to TRBJ2-5; 7 positions match TRBD1. The CDR3 is 14 residues long. Germline V lookup: CDR1 MGHDK, CDR2 SYGVNS. CDR3 nucleotides: TGTGCCAGCATCCCGGGACAGTGGCGAGAGACCCGGTACTTC. It codes for CASIPGQWRETRYF.

V is TRBV7-2 and J is TRBJ1-2; 7 nucleotides line up with TRBD1. Germline CDR1 and CDR2: SGHTA and FQGNSA. V trimming: 2 bases; J trimming: 0 bases; junction bases outside the gene matches: 3. This CDR3 region has 15 residues. Written as DNA, the CDR3 is TGTGCCAGCAGCTTACAACAGGGGACTAACTATGGCTACACCTTC. Amino acids: CASSLQQGTNYGYTF.

This clonotype was seen ten or more times. V usage is TRBV7-3 and J usage is TRBJ2-6; the D is unclear. CDR3 size: 15 residues. The germline V and J ends were trimmed by 5 bases and 0 bases, with 8 bases remaining between them. The germline CDR1 and CDR2 sequences are SGHTA and FQGTGA. CDR3 in DNA: TGTGCCAGCAGCCCACTGGCCTCTGGGGCCAACGTCCTGACTTTC. Translating it yields CASSPLASGANVLTF.

The CDR3 spells CAWSGDNAEKLFF. For the CDR3, the DNA is TGTGCCTGGAGTGGGGACAACGCGGAAAAACTGTTTTTT. This chain uses TRBV7-9 with TRBJ1-4, with TRBD1 as a possible D gene (6 bases). The V gene's germline CDR1 is SEHNR and CDR2 FQNEAQ (reference sequence). The V and J ends lost 11 bases and 8 bases respectively, with 18 bases between them. The length of the CDR3 is 13 residues.

This clonotype was picked up a small number of times. This CDR3 is CASSEDRGYQETQYF. The CDR3 DNA follows: TGCGCCAGCAGTGAGGACAGGGGGTACCAAGAGACCCAGTACTTC. The genes are TRBV10-1 and TRBJ2-5; 9 bases are shared with TRBD1. This CDR3 spans 15 amino acids. V lost 2 bases and J lost 0; bases outside the gene matches: 1. Germline V lookup: CDR1 WNHNN, CDR2 SYGVQD (reference sequence).

A note on this clonotype: A read error may be the cause here, since a much bigger clone is one base away. The chain is built from TRBV24-1 and TRBJ1-5; possible D gene TRBD1, 5 bases. CDR1 and CDR2 from the germline V gene are KGHDR and SFDVKD. There are 14 residues in the CDR3. Trimming left V 6 bases short and J 4 bases short, with 12 bases between. The CDR3 loop is CATSSQGWNQPQHF. CDR3 nucleotides: TGTGCCACCAGTTCCCAGGGCTGGAATCAGCCCCAGCATTTT.

This clonotype has at least ten counts. This chain links TRBV20-1 with TRBJ2-5; TRBD1 matches at 7 bases. The V gene end was trimmed by 3 bases and the J gene end by 4 bases; junction bases not matched to a gene: 11. Germline lookup yields CDR1 DFQATT and CDR2 SNEGSKA (reference sequence). The CDR3 covers 15 residues. The CDR3 DNA reads as TGCAGTGCTAGTCCGTCGGGACAGATTGGAGAGACCCAGTACTTC. Protein product: CSASPSGQIGETQYF.

This clonotype has at least ten counts. The chain carries TRBV2 and TRBJ1-4, with D possibly being TRBD1 (5 bases). Germline values: CDR1 SNHLY, CDR2 FYNNEI. V was trimmed by 8 bases and J by 5 bases, leaving 12 bases between them. The CDR3 covers 13 residues. As DNA, the CDR3 is TGTGCCAGCTCCGGGACTGAGAATGAAAAACTGTTTTTT. Its translation: CASSGTENEKLFF.

This clonotype was picked up many times. The V call is TRBV7-9, the J call TRBJ2-5; D not certain. Looked up from germline, CDR1 is SEHNR and CDR2 is FQNEAQ (reference sequence). The V end was cut by 3 bases, the J end by 7 bases, with 9 bases between. This CDR3 has 12 residues. The CDR3 sequence is CASSLEYGTQYF. The CDR3 DNA follows: TGTGCCAGCAGCTTGGAATATGGGACCCAGTACTTC.